These 16 T cell receptor beta chains came from one sample sequenced in a study of CXCR3-negative and CXCR3-positive naive CD8 T cells. Study-level findings and limits: In CXCR3-positive naive cells, the TRB CDR3s were more hydrophobic than in CXCR3-negative naive cells.

Libraries were UMI-labeled 5' RACE TRB cDNA. For each CDR3 protein, TCRdb gives one entry from its re-call of the 5' RACE reads, without DNA. The table gives approximately 65,000 distinct CDR3 sequences; the top ten clones make up about 0.71% of it. Which antigens these TCRs recognize remains unknown. The sample consisted of naive CXCR3+ CD8+ T cells from blood. Specified subset: CD45RO-CCR7+CD27+CD95- naive CD8+ T cells expressing CXCR3 (TNR3+). All receptors come from a human donor in good health. Some clones in this sample may be carry-over from other donors' samples.

V and J are TRBV6-2 or TRBV6-3 and TRBJ2-5; TCRdb indicates TRBD1, and absent DNA this call remains unverified. Germline lookup yields CDR1 MNHEY and CDR2 SVGEGT. The length of the CDR3 is 16 residues. This CDR3 is CASSYSGRGEQETQYF.

This chain joins TRBV29-1 and TRBJ1-2. Germline CDR1 reads SQVTM; CDR2 reads ANQGSEA. The CDR3 has 13 amino acids. CDR3 residues: CSVESLGLYGYTF.

The CDR3 is CASSSNSGRNYEQYF. The chain carries TRBV13 and TRBJ2-7; TCRdb selects TRBD1, and the lack of DNA leaves this call unchecked. CDR1 PRHDT and CDR2 FYEKMQ come from the germline V gene (reference sequence). The CDR3 consists of 15 residues.

V is TRBV12-3 or TRBV12-4 and J is TRBJ2-7; TCRdb selects TRBD2, and the lack of DNA leaves this call unchecked. The CDR3 sequence is 13 residues long. The CDR3 here is CASSLPGLPWQYF.

The chain recombines TRBV7-2 with TRBJ2-3; TCRdb designates TRBD2, a call that cannot be tested without DNA. Germline CDR1 and CDR2: SGHTA and FQGNSA. The CDR3 consists of 15 residues. Here the CDR3 reads CASSSTDYSTDTQYF. Full variable domain (missing parts from reference TRBV7-2 and TRBJ2-3): GAGVSQSPSNKVTEKGKDVELRCDPISGHTALYWYRQSLGQGLEFLIYFQGNSAPDKSGLPSDRFSAERTGGSVSTLTIQRTQQEDSAVYLCASSSTDYSTDTQYFGPGTRLTVL.

The CDR3 sequence: CASKAVLRDPSQETQYF. The V and J genes are TRBV7-9 and TRBJ2-5; TCRdb selects TRBD2, and the lack of DNA leaves this call unchecked. The CDR3 has 17 amino acids. Germline-derived CDR1 and CDR2 are SEHNR and FQNEAQ (reference sequence).

The chain recombines TRBV9 with TRBJ2-2. CDR3 length equals 12 residues. Germline values: CDR1 SGDLS, CDR2 YYNGEE. The CDR3 protein is CASSVEPGELFF.

The CDR3 protein is CASSPSGDITYEQYF. V is TRBV3-1 and J is TRBJ2-7; the TRBD1 assignment by TCRdb is unverifiable without DNA. The CDR3 contains 15 residues. The germline V gene encodes CDR1 LGHDT and CDR2 YNNKEL (reference sequence).

The chain links TRBV7-9 to TRBJ2-1. Germline V gives CDR1 SEHNR, CDR2 FQNEAQ (reference sequence). The CDR3 runs to 14 residues. CDR3 sequence reads: CATSRETSYNEQFF.

The rearrangement joins TRBV7-2 to TRBJ2-3. The CDR3 totals 18 residues. Per germline, CDR1 SGHTA and CDR2 FQGNSA. The CDR3 sequence is CASHLNDRVYSSTDTQYF.

This rearrangement joins TRBV25-1 to TRBJ2-3; lacking DNA, the TRBD2 call made by TCRdb goes unchecked. There are 19 residues in the CDR3. Germline V lookup: CDR1 MGHDK, CDR2 SYGVNS. CDR3 region: CASSESRGTSSGGYGTQYF.

This chain's CDR3 is CASLKPGLSTDTQYF. The V and J genes are TRBV5-5 and TRBJ2-3; TCRdb's D call of TRBD2 is untestable without DNA. The CDR3 has 15 amino acids. The germline gives CDR1 SGHKS, CDR2 YYEKEE (reference sequence).

This chain uses TRBV29-1 with TRBJ2-1; TCRdb returns TRBD2, unconfirmable since there is no DNA. The CDR3 spans 12 residues. The germline V gene has CDR1 SQVTM and CDR2 ANQGSEA. CDR3 amino acids: CSVEHDGPEQFF.

The rearrangement uses TRBV12-5 and TRBJ2-5; as DNA is missing, the TRBD2 call by TCRdb cannot be tested. This CDR3 is 15 amino acids long. Per the germline V gene, CDR1 is LGHNT and CDR2 is FRNRAP. This CDR3 is CASGLRSGGIETQYF.

The chain recombines TRBV28 with TRBJ1-6; TCRdb's D call, TRBD1, is unchecked because there is no DNA. CDR3 length equals 19 residues. Germline V gene data show CDR1 as MDHEN and CDR2 as SYDVKM. The CDR3 spells CASSSPGQQTTFYNSPLHF.

The rearrangement links TRBV6-6 to TRBJ1-2. The CDR3 contains 14 residues. The germline V gene has CDR1 MNHNY and CDR2 SVGAGI (reference sequence). CDR3 protein: CASSPGTDYYGYTF.